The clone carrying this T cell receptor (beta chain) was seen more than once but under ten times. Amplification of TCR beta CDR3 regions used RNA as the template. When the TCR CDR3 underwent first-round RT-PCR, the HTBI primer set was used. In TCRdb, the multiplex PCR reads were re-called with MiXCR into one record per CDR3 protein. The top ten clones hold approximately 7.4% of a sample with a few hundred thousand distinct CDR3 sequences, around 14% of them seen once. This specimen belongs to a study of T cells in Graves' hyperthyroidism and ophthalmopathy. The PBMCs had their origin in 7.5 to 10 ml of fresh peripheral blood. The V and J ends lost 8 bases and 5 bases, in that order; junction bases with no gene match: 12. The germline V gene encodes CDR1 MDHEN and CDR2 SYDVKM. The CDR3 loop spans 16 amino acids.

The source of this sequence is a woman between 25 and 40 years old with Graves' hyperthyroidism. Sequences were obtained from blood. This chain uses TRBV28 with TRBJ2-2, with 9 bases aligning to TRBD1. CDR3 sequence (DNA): TGTGCCAGCGCTTACAGGACAGGGGCTTTTACCGGGGAGCTGTTTTTT. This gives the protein CASAYRTGAFTGELFF. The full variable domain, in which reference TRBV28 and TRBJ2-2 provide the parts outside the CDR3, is DVKVTQSSRYLVKRTGEKVFLECVQDMDHENMFWYRQDPGLGLRLIYFSYDVKMKEKGDIPEGYSVSREKKERFSLILESASTNQTSMYLCASAYRTGAFTGELFFGEGSRLTVL.